This TCR beta chain was identified in a study of T cells in Graves' hyperthyroidism and ophthalmopathy. Notes on the study in general: Blood also showed most of the thyroid clonotypes that were expanded above 0.001.

This clonotype was seen many times. Its antigen remains unknown. The CDR3 regions of TCR beta were amplified from RNA transcripts. Researchers ran a first-round RT-PCR on the TCR CDR3 using the HTBI primer set. TCRdb analysed the multiplex PCR reads with MiXCR anew, one entry per CDR3 protein. The sample holds 500,000 to 750,000 distinct CDR3 sequences, about 15% seen once. Graves' hyperthyroidism was deemed stable absent ophthalmopathy progression within 18 months. Uncontrolled infection, other autoimmune disease, pregnancy or lactation led to exclusion. From under 12 ml of fresh peripheral blood, PBMCs were isolated. V lost 6 bases and J lost 6, with 18 bases in between. The length of the CDR3 is 15 residues.

The rearrangement uses TRBV12-3 or TRBV12-4 and TRBJ1-5; a possible D gene is TRBD1 (6 bases). The TCR was taken from a woman aged 30 to 39 with Graves' hyperthyroidism. The sample was blood. The CDR3 nucleotides are TGTGCCAGCAGCCGAAGGGCCGAGGGGGGTCAGCCCCAGCATTTT. This encodes CASSRRAEGGQPQHF.